The sample holds one count of the clone carrying this TCR beta chain. The antigen is unknown. The sample is drawn from a study of shared clonotypes between healthy human individuals. CDR3 length equals 15 residues. Terminally differentiated effector memory CD45RA+ cells were left out of the naive CD8 fraction, which was CD45RO-negative and positively selected for CCR7. There were only Caucasian adults among the donors, and all lived in Nashville, Tennessee. Authors' data handling: Filtering was not the same, since immunoSEQ gave junction-only sequences without quality scores. The repertoire was sequenced with immunoSEQ multiplex PCR; TCRdb's copy has only in-frame clones and lacks some. The V and J calls and clone size were taken over from that table, and D and trimming were inferred from the DNA. The sample lists about 680,000 clones; roughly 94% were seen once. Study-wide results and caveats: Four donors shared approximately 5% of their naive CD4 clonotypes.

Sequencing was done on a sample of naive CD8+ T cells sorted from blood. The receptor comes from a young man in good health. The rearrangement links TRBV21-1 to TRBJ2-7; the table calls TRBD1, which could not be checked here. TRBV21-1 is a listed pseudogene. CDR3 residues: CASSKQGAPVWEQYF. CDR3 bases: TGTGCCAGCAGCAAACAGGGGGCGCCTGTGTGGGAGCAGTACTTC.